This T cell receptor (beta chain) appears in the sequencing data of a study of T cell repertoires in cytomegalovirus infection. Broader study findings: CMV carriers with the relevant HLA were identified by cumulative public TCR beta family frequency. Clonotypes of TCR beta that were HLA-C-restricted and CMV-specific dominated the ex vivo response.

The CDR3 sequence is 17 residues long. V lost 1 base, J lost 7 bases, and 22 bases lay in between. Germline values: CDR1 MDHEN, CDR2 SYDVKM. On this clonotype: Its matching antigen is unknown.

TCRdb re-called the reads through MiXCR, storing one row per CDR3 protein. The sample holds 700,000 to 950,000 distinct CDR3 sequences, about 31% seen once. The source was cultured CD8+ T cells from PBMCs, collected from culture after CMV antigen stimulation. The rearrangement joins TRBV28 to TRBJ1-2, with TRBD1 as a possible D gene (6 bases). This receptor was taken from a human donor in good health (CMV status not recorded). Some clones in this sample may be carry-over from other donors' samples. CDR3 DNA sequence: TGTGCCAGCAGTTTATTCTGGTCAGGGGAGACCGCAGTTGGCTACACCTTC. Amino acids: CASSLFWSGETAVGYTF.